The 19 T cell receptor beta chains presented below share a single source sample, sequenced in a study of vaccination effects on CD4 cells after COVID-19. Their specific antigens are unknown. This table comes from immunoSEQ multiplex PCR, and its TCRdb copy is limited to in-frame clones, with some not included. The data hold 20,000 to 30,000 clones, with around three quarters observed a single time. Antigen-specific CD4+ T cells expanded by the ViraFEST assay with viral peptide pools were then sequenced. The culture ran for approximately 10 days, and then CD4+ T cells were isolated. SARS-CoV-2 infection was confirmed by PCR in the person between March and December 2020. Here the sequenced sample was CD4+ T cells from PBMCs cultured with HCoV-NL63 spike peptides, taken before COVID-19 vaccination. These receptors were obtained from a human donor who had a prior SARS-CoV-2 infection.

A few counts support this clone. This sequence joins TRBV4-3 and TRBJ1-2; 7 positions agree with TRBD1. J was trimmed by 2 bases and V by 3 bases; bases with no gene match: 3. The germline V gene has CDR1 LGHNA and CDR2 YSLEER. This CDR3 has 14 amino acids. DNA for the CDR3: TGCGCCAGCAGCCACTTGACAGGGAACTATGGCTACACCTTC. It encodes CASSHLTGNYGYTF.

This chain uses TRBV5-1 with TRBJ2-5; 9 nucleotides align to TRBD1. This CDR3 spans 13 amino acids. Trimming at V came to 4 bases and at J to 5 bases, leaving 3 bases not matched to a gene. Per germline, CDR1 SGHRS and CDR2 YFSETQ. The CDR3 loop reads CASSPQGAETQYF. In DNA, the CDR3 is TGCGCCAGCAGCCCACAGGGGGCCGAGACCCAGTACTTC.

In its sample, this clone was seen a few times. The rearrangement uses TRBV7-9 and TRBJ2-3, with 8 bases that match TRBD1. The germline CDR1 and CDR2 sequences are SEHNR and FQNEAQ (reference sequence). CDR3 size: 15 residues. Losses at the gene ends were 1 base for V and 0 bases for J; bases not matched to a gene: 0. This chain's CDR3 is CASSLGTGSTDTQYF. The CDR3 DNA reads TGTGCCAGCAGCTTAGGGACAGGGAGCACAGATACGCAGTATTTT. The whole variable domain, filled in from reference TRBV7-9 and TRBJ2-3, reads DTGVSQNPRHKITKRGQNVTFRCDPISEHNRLYWYRQTLGQGPEFLTYFQNEAQLEKSRLLSDRFSAERPKGSFSTLEIQRTEQGDSAMYLCASSLGTGSTDTQYFGPGTRLTVL.

The V call is TRBV29-1, the J call TRBJ2-7, with 12 bases that match TRBD2. Germline assignment: CDR1 SQVTM and CDR2 ANQGSEA. J gave up 1 base and V 5 bases, and 3 bases lay outside the gene matches. This CDR3 is 14 amino acids long. CDR3 in amino acids: CSVRGLAGSYEQYF. For the CDR3, the DNA is TGCAGCGTTCGGGGACTAGCGGGTTCCTACGAGCAGTACTTC.

The CDR3 nucleotides are TGCGCCAGCAGTCGGGTAGGCGGGAACACTGAAGCTTTCTTT. It translates to CASSRVGGNTEAFF. This chain joins TRBV4-1 and TRBJ1-1, with D hard to call. CDR1 is MGHRA and CDR2 is YSYEKL in the germline V gene. The CDR3 contains 14 residues. V was trimmed by 6 bases and J by 1 base, leaving 12 bases between them.

The genes are TRBV12-3 or TRBV12-4 and TRBJ2-7; no clear D. The V end was cut by 5 bases, the J end by 4 bases, with 6 bases between. CDR3 size: 11 residues. For the CDR3, the DNA is TGTGCCAGCAGTGCTGGTTACGAGCAGTACTTC. It codes for CASSAGYEQYF.

The chain couples TRBV11-3 to TRBJ1-1; D is undetermined. CDR3 length: 14 residues. Deletions cut 2 bases from V and 6 bases from J, with 13 bases between. Per the germline V gene, CDR1 is SGHNT and CDR2 is YENEEA. The CDR3 spells CASSLLMARAEAFF. CDR3 bases: TGTGCCAGCAGCTTATTAATGGCCCGAGCTGAAGCTTTCTTT.

This chain links TRBV28 with TRBJ1-5; 7 bases match TRBD1. Germline V gene lookup returns CDR1 MDHEN and CDR2 SYDVKM. With 3 bases clipped from V and 8 bases from J, the junction kept 7 bases outside the gene matches. This CDR3 has 14 amino acids. The CDR3 DNA reads TGTGCCAGCAGTTTGGGAGGGGGCGTGAAGCCCCAGCATTTT. The encoded protein is CASSLGGGVKPQHF.

This chain links TRBV18 with TRBJ2-1, with 9 bases identical to TRBD1. Unmatched junction bases numbered 5, after V lost 2 bases and J lost 3 bases. Germline CDR1 KGHSH, CDR2 LQKENI. The CDR3 runs 16 residues. CDR3 DNA: TGTGCCAGCTCACCAACCGGGACAGGGAACTACAATGAGCAGTTCTTC. Encoded protein: CASSPTGTGNYNEQFF.

The V gene is TRBV7-2, the J gene TRBJ2-5, with 9 bases matching TRBD2. This CDR3 contains 15 residues. V shed 3 bases and J 5 bases; nucleotides not matched to a gene: 7. Germline CDR1 is SGHTA and CDR2 is FQGNSA. The chain's CDR3 is CASSFGGGAVETQYF. The CDR3 DNA sequence: TGTGCCAGCAGCTTCGGCGGGGGGGCCGTGGAGACCCAGTACTTC.

This clone was seen a handful of times. The gene calls are TRBV4-2 and TRBJ2-1; D unclear. The CDR3 runs 14 residues. Germline lookup yields CDR1 LGHNA and CDR2 YNFKEQ. V was pared by 0 bases and J by 9 bases, with 12 bases between. CDR3 residues: CASSQEGWSGEQFF. CDR3 sequence (DNA): TGTGCCAGCAGCCAAGAGGGTTGGAGTGGTGAGCAGTTCTTC.

This chain connects TRBV18 to TRBJ2-6; maybe TRBD2 (6 bases). Germline CDR1 KGHSH, CDR2 LQKENI. There are 16 residues in the CDR3. The V gene lost 3 bases and the J gene lost 2 bases, with 11 bases spanning the gap. CDR3 sequence reads: CASSPAGGPGANVLTF. DNA of the CDR3: TGTGCCAGCTCACCGGCCGGGGGACCTGGGGCCAACGTCCTGACTTTC.

The chain uses TRBV18 and TRBJ1-1; 9 bases map to TRBD1. Germline V gives CDR1 KGHSH, CDR2 LQKENI. V was pared by 5 bases and J by 0 bases, with 1 base of the junction left unmatched. The length of the CDR3 is 14 residues. In nucleotides, the CDR3 is TGTGCCAGCTCAGGACAGGGGTTGAACACTGAAGCTTTCTTT. It codes for CASSGQGLNTEAFF.

V usage is TRBV18 and J usage is TRBJ1-5, with a weak D call TRBD1 (5 bases). Germline CDR1 and CDR2: KGHSH and LQKENI. The CDR3 extends over 13 amino acids. The V and J ends lost 5 bases and 4 bases respectively, with 9 bases between them. Here the CDR3 DNA reads TGTGCCAGCTCAGTACAGGTTAATCAGCCCCAGCATTTT. Encoded protein: CASSVQVNQPQHF.

This clone has just one count. The same CDR3 arises from other DNA sequences in this sample as well. The chain recombines TRBV6-5 with TRBJ2-3, with D unclear. Trimming took 0 bases from V and 3 from J, leaving 7 bases between them. Per germline, CDR1 MNHEY and CDR2 SVGAGI. This CDR3 region has 14 residues. The CDR3 sequence is CASSYSLGTDTQYF. The CDR3 DNA reads as TGTGCCAGCAGTTACTCTTTGGGAACAGATACGCAGTATTTT.

The V and J genes are TRBV7-2 and TRBJ1-3; D not certain. CDR1 and CDR2 from the germline V gene are SGHTA and FQGNSA. This CDR3 contains 14 residues. Trimming pared 2 bases from V and 8 bases from J, leaving 13 bases between. Here the CDR3 DNA reads TGTGCCAGCAGCTTATTTCAAAGTGGTGACACCATATATTTT. This encodes CASSLFQSGDTIYF.

The genes are TRBV9 and TRBJ1-2, with 7 bases aligning to TRBD1. The ends lost 3 bases at V and 6 bases at J; junction bases unmatched: 11. CDR1 is SGDLS, CDR2 YYNGEE, per germline. CDR3 length equals 15 residues. CDR3 amino acids: CASSARDRSVHGYTF. DNA of the CDR3: TGTGCCAGCAGCGCAAGGGACAGAAGTGTCCATGGCTACACCTTC. Variable domain in full (rest from reference TRBV9 and TRBJ1-2): DSGVTQTPKHLITATGQRVTLRCSPRSGDLSVYWYQQSLDQGLQFLIQYYNGEERAKGNILERFSAQQFPDLHSELNLSSLELGDSALYFCASSARDRSVHGYTFGSGTRLTVV.

This clone was found a few times. The chain employs TRBV11-2 and TRBJ2-7; the match to TRBD1 covers 7 bases. Germline-derived CDR1 and CDR2 are SGHAT and FQNNGV. V lost 3 bases, J lost 3 bases, and 11 bases stayed unmatched. The CDR3 runs to 16 residues. The CDR3 nucleotides are TGTGCCAGCAGCTTTCTCTCGGGCTCAGGGGGCTACGAGCAGTACTTC. This codes for CASSFLSGSGGYEQYF.

This clone came up once. The rearrangement links TRBV10-3 to TRBJ1-2; D may be TRBD1 (5 bases). V lost 9 bases to trimming and J lost 4 bases, with 12 bases between them. The CDR3 has 12 amino acids. CDR1 and CDR2 from the germline V gene are ENHRY and SYGVKD. In DNA form, the CDR3 reads TGTGCCATATCAGCTGGGGGCTATGGCTACACCTTC. Protein sequence: CAISAGGYGYTF.